One T cell receptor (beta chain) is described in this entry. This record comes from a study of shared clonotypes between healthy human individuals. The authors distributed each subset's genomic DNA evenly over several immunoSEQ plates. Clones were read by immunoSEQ multiplex PCR, and TCRdb kept only the in-frame ones, dropping some. The sample yields 500,000 to 650,000 clones, around three quarters seen once. Around 100 million PBMCs went into genomic DNA for unsorted samples. Between the trimmed V and J ends, which lost 3 bases and 4 bases, there was a span of 20 bases. The CDR3 has 17 residues. Looked up from germline, CDR1 is MNHNS and CDR2 is SASEGT.

The rearrangement joins TRBV6-1 to TRBJ2-3, with D possibly matching TRBD1 (5 bases). Sequenced input: PBMCs. The origin of this receptor is a woman aged 40 to 50 in good health. Some clones in this sample may be carry-over from other donors' samples. The CDR3 region is CASSDTRASRRADTQYF. The CDR3 DNA sequence: TGTGCCAGCAGTGATACCAGGGCCTCGAGGCGCGCAGATACGCAGTATTTT.